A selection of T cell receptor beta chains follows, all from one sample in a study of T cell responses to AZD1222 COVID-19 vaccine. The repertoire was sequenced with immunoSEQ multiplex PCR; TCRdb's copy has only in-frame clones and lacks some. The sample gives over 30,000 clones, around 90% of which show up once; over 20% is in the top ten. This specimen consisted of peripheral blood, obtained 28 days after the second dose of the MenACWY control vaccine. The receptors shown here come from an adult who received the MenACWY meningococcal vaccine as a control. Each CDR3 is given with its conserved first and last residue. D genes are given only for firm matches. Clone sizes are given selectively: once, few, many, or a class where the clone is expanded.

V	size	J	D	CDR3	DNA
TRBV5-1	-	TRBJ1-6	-	CASSLLNSPLHF	TGCGCCAGCAGCTTGTTAAACTCACCCCTCCACTTT
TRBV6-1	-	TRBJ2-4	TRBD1	CASSEVGQPHF	TGTGCCAGCAGTGAAGTGGGACAGCCCCACTTC
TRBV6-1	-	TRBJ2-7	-	CASSEDPGSAYEQYF	TGTGCCAGCAGTGAAGATCCAGGGTCGGCCTACGAGCAGTACTTC
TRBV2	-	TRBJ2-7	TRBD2	CAVVGTSGYEQYF	TGTGCCGTGGTCGGGACTAGCGGATACGAGCAGTACTTC
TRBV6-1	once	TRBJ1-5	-	CASSEQVSQPQHF	TGTGCCAGCAGTGAACAGGTGAGCCAGCCCCAGCATTTT
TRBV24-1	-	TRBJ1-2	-	CATSDPARGYTF	TGTGCCACCAGTGACCCTGCCCGTGGCTACACCTTC
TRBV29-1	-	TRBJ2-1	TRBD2	CSTSPGLVNEQFF	TGCAGTACTTCACCGGGACTAGTTAATGAGCAGTTCTTC
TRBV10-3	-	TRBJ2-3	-	CAIRAQGSDTQYF	TGTGCCATCAGAGCGCAGGGGTCAGATACGCAGTATTTT
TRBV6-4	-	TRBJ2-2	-	CASSEIPGGELFF	TGTGCCAGCAGCGAGATCCCGGGCGGGGAGCTGTTTTTT
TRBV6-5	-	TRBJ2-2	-	CASSMTTSNTGELFF	TGTGCCAGCAGTATGACTACTTCGAACACCGGGGAGCTGTTTTTT
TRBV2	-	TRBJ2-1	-	CASSVRIAAYNEQFF	TGTGCCAGCAGTGTCCGGATTGCTGCGTACAATGAGCAGTTCTTC
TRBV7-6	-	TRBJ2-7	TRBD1	CASSSRPRGQVPSYEQYF	TGTGCCAGCAGCTCAAGGCCCCGGGGACAGGTTCCTTCCTACGAGCAGTACTTC
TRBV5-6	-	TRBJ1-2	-	CASSLRLTNYGYTF	TGTGCCAGCAGCTTGCGACTCACTAACTATGGCTACACCTTC
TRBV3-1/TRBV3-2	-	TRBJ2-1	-	CASSQDPSVNNEQFF	TGTGCCAGCAGCCAAGATCCTAGCGTAAACAATGAGCAGTTCTTC
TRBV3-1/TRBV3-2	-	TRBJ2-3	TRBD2	CASSGGLAGPPSTDTQYF	TGTGCCAGCAGCGGGGGACTAGCGGGCCCGCCTAGCACAGATACGCAGTATTTT
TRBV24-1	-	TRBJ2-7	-	CATAAGSSYEQYF	TGTGCCACCGCCGCGGGTAGCTCCTACGAGCAGTACTTC
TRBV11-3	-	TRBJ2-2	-	CASSSQGSLETGELFF	TGTGCCAGCAGCTCCCAGGGCTCCCTGGAGACCGGGGAGCTGTTTTTT
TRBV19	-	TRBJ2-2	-	CASSIRDTRSGELFF	TGTGCCAGTAGTATACGGGACACTCGGTCCGGGGAGCTGTTTTTT
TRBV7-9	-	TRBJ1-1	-	CASSQRERNEAFF	TGTGCCAGCAGCCAAAGGGAACGCAATGAAGCTTTCTTT
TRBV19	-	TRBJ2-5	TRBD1	CASSRTGGARETQYF	TGTGCCAGTAGTAGAACAGGGGGCGCGAGGGAGACCCAGTACTTC
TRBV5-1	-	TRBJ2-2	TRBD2	CASSPREGTGELFF	TGCGCCAGCAGCCCCCGGGAGGGGACCGGGGAGCTGTTTTTT
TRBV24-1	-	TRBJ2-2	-	CATKSAGAATGELFF	TGTGCCACCAAATCGGCGGGCGCGGCCACCGGGGAGCTGTTTTTT